These T cell receptor beta chains were read from a single sample in a study of T cells and copy number aberrations in small-cell lung cancer. Sequencing used immunoSEQ multiplex PCR; TCRdb keeps in-frame clones, though not all of them. The table records 950 to 1,500 clones, around 86% of them present only once. The specimen sequenced was tumor tissue. These receptors originate from a woman between 45 and 65 years old with small cell lung cancer. Each CDR3 is given without its conserved first and last residue. D genes are given only for firm matches.

CDR3aa,v_gene,j_gene,d_gene
ATSTGDSYEQY,TRBV15,TRBJ2-7,-
ASSQVREGGETQY,TRBV4-1,TRBJ2-5,TRBD2
ASSAFVGQWTEAF,TRBV11-2,TRBJ1-1,-
ASSPSLGKTDYGYT,TRBV27,TRBJ1-2,-
ASSDNSRGNGYT,TRBV7-9,TRBJ1-2,TRBD1
ASSHGQDSTDTQY,TRBV4-2,TRBJ2-3,TRBD1
ASSLEENTEAF,TRBV5-4,TRBJ1-1,-
AISDPGQGLYEQY,TRBV10-3,TRBJ2-7,TRBD1
ASSQDKQGYGYT,TRBV4-3,TRBJ1-2,-
ASSWGQVEQY,TRBV5-4,TRBJ2-7,TRBD1
ASSQEPIDRENYGYT,TRBV4-3,TRBJ1-2,TRBD1
ASSPTTVRGDTQY,TRBV7-3,TRBJ2-3,-
ASRMEGQARAF,TRBV5-4,TRBJ1-1,-
SVAGNFDTEAF,TRBV29-1,TRBJ1-1,-
SAPRGDEQY,TRBV20-1,TRBJ2-7,-
ASSQVGAHEAF,TRBV4-2,TRBJ1-1,-
ASSPTWRFGYTQY,TRBV10-2,TRBJ2-3,-
ASSLGLAGRPLYNEQF,TRBV5-1,TRBJ2-1,TRBD2
ASSLDLGASGNTIY,TRBV5-1,TRBJ1-3,-
SVGGNTEAF,TRBV20-1,TRBJ1-1,-
ASSYQQYYGYT,TRBV27,TRBJ1-2,-